This T cell receptor beta chain was recorded in a study of cytomegalovirus exposure and HLA in healthy donors. General observations from the study: With high specificity and sensitivity, the classifier reportedly diagnosed cytomegalovirus status.

Comment on this clone: Its antigen is undetermined.

Germline V gene lookup returns CDR1 MNHEY and CDR2 SVGAGI. This CDR3 has 15 amino acids. Between the trimmed V and J ends, which lost 7 bases and 0 bases, there was a span of 10 bases. It was with 60 Vbeta and 13 Jbeta primers that the PCR ran. TCRdb's copy holds only in-frame clones and misses some; the assay was immunoSEQ multiplex PCR. This table has around 94,000 clones, 65% to 85% appearing once. The sequenced material came from PBMCs. This clonotype was obtained from a woman aged 60 to 75 in good health and CMV-seropositive. The chain uses TRBV6-5 and TRBJ2-6; D gene uncertain. CDR3 sequence: CASTRGGSGANVLTF. For the CDR3, the DNA is TGTGCCAGCACCCGAGGCGGCTCTGGGGCCAACGTCCTGACTTTC.